The next 15 T cell receptor beta chains were all read from a single sample in a study of blood T cell repertoires in COVID-19. Here immunoSEQ multiplex PCR was the method, and the copy in TCRdb shows in-frame clones only, minus some. The table has about 220,000 clones, about 83% seen once. Sequenced material: PBMCs or T cells enriched from blood (not recorded which). These receptors were taken from a woman aged 40 to 50 who had been exposed to COVID-19.

The chain couples TRBV28 to TRBJ1-1, with 7 bases aligning to TRBD1. Trimming cost V 6 bases and J 5 bases; bases outside gene matches: 12. Germline lookup yields CDR1 MDHEN and CDR2 SYDVKM. This CDR3 region has 15 residues. CDR3 in DNA: TGTGCCAGCAGCCCCCCGACAGGGCAGGTAACTGAAGCTTTCTTT. It codes for CASSPPTGQVTEAFF.

The V gene is TRBV19, the J gene TRBJ1-3; 7 nucleotides match TRBD1. The CDR3 extends over 15 amino acids. After removal of 2 bases from V and 7 bases from J, the junction contained 8 bases not matched to a gene. CDR1 is LNHDA, CDR2 SQIVND, per germline (reference sequence). The CDR3 nucleotides are TGTGCCAGTAGTATAATTCGGGACAGTCGGAACACCATATATTTT. As protein: CASSIIRDSRNTIYF.

This clone was observed once. V and J are TRBV5-1 and TRBJ1-1; possibly TRBD1 for D (5 bases). The V gene lost 2 bases and the J gene lost 7 bases, with 6 bases spanning the gap. The CDR3 has 11 amino acids. Germline assignment: CDR1 SGHRS and CDR2 YFSETQ. CDR3 DNA sequence: TGCGCCAGCAGCTTCGACAGTGAAGCTTTCTTT. Encoded protein: CASSFDSEAFF.

V and J are TRBV4-2 and TRBJ2-3, with 7 bases fitting TRBD2. V gave up 2 bases and J gave up 9 bases; unmatched junction bases: 11. The CDR3 has 15 residues. Germline assignment: CDR1 LGHNA and CDR2 YNFKEQ. The CDR3 region is CASSQSPQTGGTQYF. The CDR3 nucleotides are TGTGCCAGCAGCCAATCCCCCCAAACGGGAGGAACGCAGTATTTT.

The genes are TRBV11-2 and TRBJ2-3; a possible D gene is TRBD1 (6 bases). CDR1 and CDR2 from the germline V gene are SGHAT and FQNNGV. The CDR3 is 16 residues long. V lost 5 bases and J 7 bases, leaving 22 bases between the germline ends. In nucleotides, the CDR3 is TGTGCCAGCAGCCCCCAGTGGGGACACTCAGCGAATACGCAGTATTTT. It specifies CASSPQWGHSANTQYF.

V and J are TRBV10-3 and TRBJ1-1; unclear D gene. The germline V gene has CDR1 ENHRY and CDR2 SYGVKD. The CDR3 spans 12 residues. Trimming stripped 3 bases from V and 10 bases from J, with 12 bases between. The CDR3 DNA reads TGTGCCATCAGTGAAAGAGGGATGGGAGCTTTCTTT. Translating gives CAISERGMGAFF.

The rearrangement joins TRBV2 to TRBJ2-1; 7 nucleotides align to TRBD1. V was clipped by 6 bases and J by 2 bases; unmatched bases: 10. Germline loops: CDR1 SNHLY, CDR2 FYNNEI. The CDR3 contains 16 residues. CDR3 sequence (DNA): TGTGCCAGCAGGCGTGAGGGGGCGAACCCCTACAATGAGCAGTTCTTC. It codes for CASRREGANPYNEQFF.

V and J are TRBV5-8 and TRBJ2-3; 8 nucleotides match TRBD2. CDR1 is SGHTS and CDR2 is YDEGEE in the germline V gene. The V gene end was trimmed by 2 bases and the J gene end by 0 bases; junction bases not matched to a gene: 2. The CDR3 consists of 15 residues. This CDR3 is CASSFGGGSTDTQYF. In DNA, the CDR3 is TGTGCCAGCAGCTTTGGCGGGGGGAGCACAGATACGCAGTATTTT.

The rearrangement joins TRBV14 to TRBJ1-1, with 10 positions matching TRBD1. The CDR3 totals 19 residues. Germline V gives CDR1 SGHDN, CDR2 FVKESK. The V gene end was trimmed by 4 bases and the J gene end by 1 base; junction bases not matched to a gene: 15. The CDR3 region has the DNA TGTGCCAGCAGCCCTCGGGACAGGGGCCTTTGGGGTCCGAACACTGAAGCTTTCTTT. It codes for CASSPRDRGLWGPNTEAFF.

This clone has more than one count but fewer than ten. This sequence joins TRBV10-3 and TRBJ1-2, with a possible D match to TRBD1 (6 bases). The V and J ends lost 5 bases and 3 bases respectively, with 16 bases between them. CDR3 length equals 15 residues. Germline assignment: CDR1 ENHRY and CDR2 SYGVKD. The CDR3 loop is CAISSQQGGYYGYTF. CDR3 coding DNA: TGTGCCATCAGTTCTCAACAGGGAGGGTACTATGGCTACACCTTC.

This sequence joins TRBV18 and TRBJ1-4, with 7 bases that match TRBD1. Per the germline V gene, CDR1 is KGHSH and CDR2 is LQKENI. The CDR3 loop spans 16 amino acids. Unmatched junction bases numbered 13, after V lost 3 bases and J lost 9 bases. The CDR3 loop is CASSPTPGTALKKLFF. Written as DNA, the CDR3 is TGTGCCAGCTCACCTACCCCCGGGACAGCCCTGAAAAAACTGTTTTTT.

This clone is judged medium-sized. The genes are TRBV3-1 (or the pseudogene TRBV3-2) and TRBJ1-3, with unresolved D. The germline gives CDR1 LGHDT, CDR2 YNNKEL (reference sequence). This CDR3 has 15 residues. Trimming stripped 4 bases from V and 0 bases from J, with 10 bases between. In DNA form, the CDR3 reads TGTGCCAGCAGCCCCCTCGGGTACTCTGGAAACACCATATATTTT. As protein: CASSPLGYSGNTIYF.

This clone was seen only a few times. The genes are TRBV6-5 and TRBJ2-5; 12 nucleotides line up with TRBD2. The J segment lost 4 bases and the V segment lost 5 bases, leaving 2 bases of the junction unmatched. This CDR3 has 14 residues. Germline CDR1 is MNHEY and CDR2 is SVGAGI. In DNA form, the CDR3 reads TGTGCCAGCAGTCTACTAGCGGGGGGAGAGACCCAGTACTTC. This sequence encodes CASSLLAGGETQYF.

This clone occurred a few times. J is TRBJ1-5 and V is TRBV3-1 (or the pseudogene TRBV3-2); D is unclear. V lost 0 bases and J lost 2, with 17 bases in between. Germline V gene sequence: CDR1 LGHDT, CDR2 YNNKEL (reference sequence). The CDR3 is made up of 18 amino acids. As DNA, the CDR3 is TGTGCCAGCAGCCAAGATATTTCGGAGGAGGGCGGCAATCAGCCCCAGCATTTT. This codes for CASSQDISEEGGNQPQHF.

This sequence joins TRBV9 and TRBJ1-3; 8 positions match TRBD1. The V and J ends lost 2 bases and 1 base, in that order; junction bases with no gene match: 5. Germline CDR1 and CDR2: SGDLS and YYNGEE. The CDR3 loop spans 16 amino acids. The DNA for the CDR3 is TGTGCCAGCAGCGTCGGACAGGGTTATTCTGGAAACACCATATATTTT. Translation gives CASSVGQGYSGNTIYF.